Listed here are 21 T cell receptor beta chains from one sample, sequenced in a study of identical twins. TCRdb reprocessed the 5' RACE reads with MiXCR, giving one entry per CDR3 protein. The sample includes about 450,000 distinct CDR3 sequences, under 20% of them seen just once. Sequencing was done on a sample of naive T cells sorted from blood. All receptors derive from a man aged 50-59 years in good health.

The chain links TRBV18 to TRBJ1-6; D remains ambiguous. The CDR3 has 14 amino acids. V lost 1 base to trimming and J lost 6 bases, with 7 bases between them. Germline values: CDR1 KGHSH, CDR2 LQKENI. CDR3 coding DNA: TGTGCCAGCTCACCACGAGACGGTAATTCACCCCTCCACTTT. Translated: CASSPRDGNSPLHF.

The chain uses TRBV6-2 or TRBV6-3 and TRBJ2-5, with TRBD2 identical over 7 bases. The CDR3 sequence is 15 residues long. The trim removed 2 bases at V and 5 bases at J, leaving 8 bases unmatched. Per germline, CDR1 MNHEY and CDR2 SVGEGT. This chain's CDR3 is CASSYERGFGETQYF. The CDR3 DNA follows: TGTGCCAGCAGTTACGAGCGGGGATTTGGTGAGACCCAGTACTTC.

The chain employs TRBV20-1 and TRBJ2-7, with D possibly TRBD1 on 5 matching bases. V lost 1 base, J lost 0 bases, and 13 bases lay in between. Germline-derived CDR1 and CDR2 are DFQATT and SNEGSKA (reference sequence). The CDR3 extends over 15 amino acids. CDR3: CSARAPRQGSYEQYF. CDR3 sequence (DNA): TGCAGTGCTAGAGCCCCAAGGCAGGGCTCCTACGAGCAGTACTTC.

V usage is TRBV5-1 and J usage is TRBJ2-3, with TRBD2 as a possible D gene (5 bases). The CDR3 is 15 residues long. Germline loops: CDR1 SGHRS, CDR2 YFSETQ. V was pared by 4 bases and J by 2 bases, with 14 bases between. The CDR3 region is CASSPSSAATDTQYF. The DNA for the CDR3 is TGCGCCAGCAGCCCCTCCTCAGCGGCCACAGATACGCAGTATTTT. Full variable domain (outside the CDR3, taken from reference TRBV5-1 and TRBJ2-3): KAGVTQTPRYLIKTRGQQVTLSCSPISGHRSVSWYQQTPGQGLQFLFEYFSETQRNKGNFPGRFSGRQFSNSRSEMNVSTLELGDSALYLCASSPSSAATDTQYFGPGTRLTVL.

This clonotype was counted at least ten times. This rearrangement joins TRBV5-1 to TRBJ2-1; D not resolved. The ends were cut back, 0 bases at V and 7 bases at J, with 8 bases in the middle. The CDR3 is made up of 13 amino acids. CDR1 and CDR2 (germline): SGHRS, YFSETQ. CDR3 sequence reads: CASSLVYQNEQFF. The CDR3 bases are TGCGCCAGCAGCTTGGTATACCAGAATGAGCAGTTCTTC.

This clonotype was seen a handful of times. The chain combines TRBV12-3 or TRBV12-4 with TRBJ2-2, with a possible D match to TRBD2 (6 bases). The V end lost 3 bases, the J end lost 3 bases, and 14 bases lay between the germline ends. This CDR3 has 16 residues. The CDR3 DNA follows: TGTGCCAGCAGTTTCAGGATGACTAGAGACACCGGGGAGCTGTTTTTT. This gives the protein CASSFRMTRDTGELFF.

The chain combines TRBV19 with TRBJ2-3; D perhaps matches TRBD1 (5 bases). V was pared by 6 bases and J by 2 bases, with 15 bases between. CDR1 and CDR2 from the germline V gene are LNHDA and SQIVND (reference sequence). The CDR3 has 15 residues. CDR3 region: CASSHWRRDTDTQYF. The CDR3 region has the DNA TGTGCCAGTAGCCATTGGCGCAGGGACACAGATACGCAGTATTTT.

The chain is built from TRBV7-8 and TRBJ2-7, with D perhaps assigned TRBD1 or TRBD2 (5 bases each). Trimming cost V 4 bases and J 0 bases, with 16 bases left between them. Germline V CDR1 and CDR2: SGHVS, FQNEAQ. The CDR3 sequence is 16 residues long. Here the CDR3 DNA reads TGTGCCAGCAGCTCTTCCCGGGACCCAATCTCCTACGAGCAGTACTTC. As protein: CASSSSRDPISYEQYF.

V is TRBV7-9 and J is TRBJ2-7, with TRBD1 identical over 7 bases. CDR3 length: 13 amino acids. Germline trimming cut 7 bases from V and 3 bases from J; bases unmatched to any gene: 6. The V gene's germline CDR1 is SEHNR and CDR2 FQNEAQ (reference sequence). The CDR3 coding sequence is TGTGCCAGCACCTTGGCAGGGGGCTACGAGCAGTACTTC. Its translation is CASTLAGGYEQYF. Together with reference TRBV7-9 and TRBJ2-7, the CDR3 gives the full variable domain: DTGVSQNPRHKITKRGQNVTFRCDPISEHNRLYWYRQTLGQGPEFLTYFQNEAQLEKSRLLSDRFSAERPKGSFSTLEIQRTEQGDSAMYLCASTLAGGYEQYFGPGTRLTVT.

The rearrangement joins TRBV20-1 to TRBJ2-1; 8 bases line up with TRBD1. The ends lost 0 bases at V and 3 bases at J; junction bases unmatched: 4. This CDR3 contains 15 residues. The germline V gene encodes CDR1 DFQATT and CDR2 SNEGSKA (reference sequence). CDR3 in DNA: TGCAGTGCTAGAGATGGACAGGGCGGCTACAATGAGCAGTTCTTC. The encoded protein is CSARDGQGGYNEQFF.

This clonotype was found a few times. The chain has TRBV6-5 and TRBJ2-7; D may be TRBD2 (6 bases). The germline V gene encodes CDR1 MNHEY and CDR2 SVGAGI. The V gene lost 2 bases and the J gene lost 0 bases, with 14 bases spanning the gap. This CDR3 region has 16 residues. This CDR3 is CASSYGGGGTSYEQYF. The CDR3 DNA sequence: TGTGCCAGCAGTTACGGGGGAGGAGGCACCTCCTACGAGCAGTACTTC.

This clonotype was counted at least ten times. This chain joins TRBV10-3 and TRBJ2-5, with D possibly TRBD1 on 6 matching bases. The CDR3 spans 16 residues. Germline lookup yields CDR1 ENHRY and CDR2 SYGVKD. With 2 bases removed from V and 5 bases from J, the gap between germline ends came to 18 bases. CDR3 loop: CAISEGQLLLGETQYF. CDR3 nucleotide sequence: TGTGCCATCAGTGAGGGACAGTTACTCCTCGGTGAGACCCAGTACTTC.

This chain uses TRBV12-5 with TRBJ2-3; D is tentatively TRBD1 or TRBD2 (6 bases each). Germline V lookup: CDR1 LGHNT, CDR2 FRNRAP. Trimming removed 7 bases from V and 10 bases from J, with 18 bases in between. The CDR3 totals 13 residues. The CDR3: CASAVGGSNAQYF. The DNA of the CDR3 is TGTGCTAGTGCGGTAGGGGGGTCCAATGCGCAGTATTTT.

Ten or more counts support this clonotype. The chain links TRBV5-1 to TRBJ2-5, with 8 positions matching TRBD2. The germline V gene has CDR1 SGHRS and CDR2 YFSETQ. This CDR3 comprises 18 residues. V shed 2 bases, J shed 4 bases, and the junction held 16 bases outside the gene matches. The CDR3 reads CASSFLTSANQAGETQYF. DNA of the CDR3: TGCGCCAGCAGCTTCCTGACTAGCGCGAATCAGGCGGGAGAGACCCAGTACTTC.

This clonotype occurred many times. The chain carries TRBV7-2 and TRBJ2-7, with a weak D call TRBD1 (5 bases). Germline V gene sequence: CDR1 SGHTA, CDR2 FQGNSA. Trimming removed 0 bases at V and 0 bases at J, with 12 bases between. CDR3 size: 16 residues. The CDR3 DNA reads as TGTGCCAGCAGCTTAGCGGGGCTAGTGAGCTCCTACGAGCAGTACTTC. Protein sequence: CASSLAGLVSSYEQYF.

The table lists this clonotype with many counts. V is TRBV4-3 and J is TRBJ1-1; no definite D call. Germline V gene data show CDR1 as LGHNA and CDR2 as YSLEER. Trimming took 0 bases from V and 3 from J, leaving 11 bases between them. The CDR3 loop spans 15 amino acids. The CDR3 region is CASSQDSAGYTEAFF. The CDR3 DNA is TGCGCCAGCAGCCAAGATTCCGCAGGCTACACTGAAGCTTTCTTT.

The V gene is TRBV7-8, the J gene TRBJ2-1; D might be TRBD1 (6 bases). With 4 bases removed from V and 5 bases from J, the gap between germline ends came to 9 bases. The V gene's germline CDR1 is SGHVS and CDR2 FQNEAQ. The CDR3 has 13 residues. CDR3 in amino acids: CASSYRTDNEQFF. DNA of the CDR3: TGTGCCAGCAGCTACCGGACAGACAATGAGCAGTTCTTC.

There are many counts of this clonotype. V and J are TRBV4-3 and TRBJ2-7, with a weak D call TRBD2 (5 bases). This CDR3 comprises 16 residues. Per germline, CDR1 LGHNA and CDR2 YSLEER. Trimming removed 0 bases from V and 0 bases from J, with 12 bases in between. CDR3: CASSQDPSLNSYEQYF. The CDR3 region has the DNA TGCGCCAGCAGCCAAGACCCTAGCCTCAACTCCTACGAGCAGTACTTC.

The chain joins TRBV24-1 to TRBJ2-1; a possible D gene is TRBD1 (6 bases). The CDR3 extends over 12 amino acids. Germline lookup yields CDR1 KGHDR and CDR2 SFDVKD. V lost 3 bases, J lost 10 bases, and 9 bases lay in between. CDR3 in amino acids: CATSDPGQEQFF. The CDR3 DNA follows: TGTGCCACCAGTGATCCCGGACAGGAGCAGTTCTTC.

This clonotype turned up a few times. The chain joins TRBV14 to TRBJ2-1; 10 nucleotides agree with TRBD2. Germline-derived CDR1 and CDR2 are SGHDN and FVKESK. CDR3 length equals 14 residues. The junction had 4 bases not matched to a gene; V was cut back by 2 bases and J by 9 bases. The CDR3 nucleotides are TGTGCCAGCAGCCAAAGCGGGAGGGCCGCTGAGCAGTTCTTC. This codes for CASSQSGRAAEQFF.

The J gene is TRBJ2-4, the V gene TRBV7-2; a possible D gene is TRBD1 (5 bases). There are 14 residues in the CDR3. Trimming shortened V by 3 bases and J by 3 bases, and 9 bases separated the two germline ends. Per germline, CDR1 SGHTA and CDR2 FQGNSA. CDR3 in amino acids: CASSFRDGKNIQYF. The CDR3 region has the DNA TGTGCCAGCAGCTTCAGGGATGGCAAAAACATTCAGTACTTC.